These 31 T cell receptor beta chains were all obtained from the same sample, sequenced in a study of cytomegalovirus exposure and HLA in healthy donors. This PCR relied on a set of 60 Vbeta primers and 13 Jbeta primers. Clones were read by immunoSEQ multiplex PCR, and TCRdb kept only the in-frame ones, dropping some. Among about 150,000 clones, around 72% were seen once, and the ten largest hold less than 2.5%. Sequences were obtained from PBMCs. The receptor set was obtained from a man aged 35 to 55 in good health and CMV-seronegative.

The gene calls are TRBV12-5 and TRBJ2-5, with TRBD1 identical over 10 bases. The CDR3 consists of 17 residues. Germline V gene sequence: CDR1 LGHNT, CDR2 FRNRAP. Trimming removed 1 base from V and 11 bases from J; junction bases left unmatched: 16. As DNA, the CDR3 is TGTGCTAGTGGTTTGGGAGGACAGGGGGGCCTACCTACGAAGCAGTACTTC. Translation: CASGLGGQGGLPTKQYF.

This chain joins TRBV11-2 and TRBJ2-5; no definite D call. This CDR3 is 15 amino acids long. V was pared by 4 bases and J by 4 bases, with 16 bases between. CDR1 and CDR2 from the germline V gene are SGHAT and FQNNGV. CDR3 sequence: CASSWSTGSRETQYF. CDR3 coding DNA: TGTGCCAGCAGCTGGAGCACCGGGTCAAGAGAGACCCAGTACTTC.

Only one count was recorded for this clone. The V call is TRBV2, the J call TRBJ1-1; tentative D call: TRBD1 (5 bases). The CDR3 totals 15 residues. Trimming pared 1 base from V and 2 bases from J, leaving 11 bases between. The V gene's germline CDR1 is SNHLY and CDR2 FYNNEI. Here the CDR3 reads CASSEEGAPNTEAFF. The CDR3 DNA reads TGTGCCAGCAGTGAAGAAGGGGCGCCAAACACTGAAGCTTTCTTT.

This clone was counted a few times. V and J are TRBV6-4 and TRBJ2-1, with D unresolved. Germline V gives CDR1 MRHNA, CDR2 SNTAGT. CDR3 size: 13 residues. The V end was cut by 4 bases, the J end by 6 bases, with 10 bases between. In nucleotides, the CDR3 is TGTGCCAGCAGTGTCGAGAGCGCCAATGAGCAGTTCTTC. Its translation is CASSVESANEQFF.

This rearrangement joins TRBV7-9 to TRBJ2-5; TRBD1 agrees at 10 bases. This CDR3 contains 16 residues. Germline assignment: CDR1 SEHNR and CDR2 FQNEAQ (reference sequence). The trim removed 5 bases at V and 4 bases at J, leaving 10 bases unmatched. The CDR3 DNA reads as TGTGCCAGCAGCCTATCTGGACAGGGGGTAGGAGAGACCCAGTACTTC. Amino acids: CASSLSGQGVGETQYF.

This chain uses TRBV7-8 with TRBJ1-3; D uncertain. CDR3 length: 12 residues. Trimming took off 7 bases at V and 7 bases at J, with 11 bases between the two ends. Germline assignment: CDR1 SGHVS and CDR2 FQNEAQ. This chain's CDR3 is CASTHSGNTIYF. The CDR3 DNA is TGTGCCAGCACCCACTCCGGGAACACCATATATTTT.

V gene TRBV7-6 combines with J gene TRBJ1-1; weak D call: TRBD1 (5 bases). V lost 3 bases, J lost 0 bases, and 8 bases lay in between. CDR1 and CDR2 (germline): SGHVS, FNYEAQ. The CDR3 length is 14 residues. CDR3 sequence: CASSLGGMNTEAFF. CDR3 bases: TGTGCCAGCAGCTTGGGGGGGATGAACACTGAAGCTTTCTTT.

J is TRBJ1-5 and V is TRBV7-3; TRBD1 aligns across 8 bases. Germline CDR1 reads SGHTA; CDR2 reads FQGTGA. V lost 5 bases to trimming and J lost 5 bases; unmatched junction nucleotides: 5. The length of the CDR3 is 14 residues. Here the CDR3 reads CASSRDRPHQPQHF. The CDR3 bases are TGTGCCAGCAGCCGGGACAGGCCACATCAGCCCCAGCATTTT.

J is TRBJ1-6 and V is TRBV30; weak D call: TRBD1 (6 bases). The CDR3 extends over 12 amino acids. Germline CDR1 and CDR2: GTSNPN and SVGIG (reference sequence). V lost 5 bases and J lost 6, with 8 bases in between. The CDR3 nucleotides read TGTGCCTGGGGACAGATTAATTCACCCCTCCACTTT. It codes for CAWGQINSPLHF. Drawing the rest from reference TRBV30 and TRBJ1-6, the complete variable domain is SQTIHQWPATLVQPVGSPLSLECTVEGTSNPNLYWYRQAAGRGLQLLFYSVGIGQISSEVPQNLSASRPQDRQFILSSKKLLLSDSGFYLCAWGQINSPLHFGNGTRLTVT.

The chain uses TRBV29-1 and TRBJ2-7; D is possibly TRBD2 (6 bases). The V end lost 5 bases, the J end lost 6 bases, and 17 bases lay between the germline ends. This CDR3 is built from 13 residues. In germline, CDR1 is SQVTM, CDR2 ANQGSEA. The CDR3 DNA follows: TGCAGCGTTCTAAAATTCAGGGAGGTCGAGCAGTACTTC. It specifies CSVLKFREVEQYF.

The V and J genes are TRBV28 and TRBJ2-7; D possibly corresponds to TRBD2 (6 bases). The V and J ends lost 7 bases and 3 bases respectively, with 13 bases between them. Germline CDR1 reads MDHEN; CDR2 reads SYDVKM. This CDR3 comprises 13 residues. For the CDR3, the DNA is TGTGCCAGCACTGAGGGCGGGGACTACGAGCAGTACTTC. Residues: CASTEGGDYEQYF.

CDR3 coding DNA: TGTGCCAGCAGGCCGAGCGAGTCCTACAATGAGCAGTTCTTC. Its protein is CASRPSESYNEQFF. This rearrangement joins TRBV2 to TRBJ2-1; D unresolved. V was shortened by 6 bases and J by 1 base, with 10 bases between the two germline ends. The CDR3 has 14 residues. CDR1 and CDR2 (germline): SNHLY, FYNNEI.

The V call is TRBV5-1, the J call TRBJ2-7, with 8 bases matching TRBD1. Germline CDR1 and CDR2: SGHRS and YFSETQ. The CDR3 is 15 residues long. J gave up 5 bases and V 3 bases, and 10 bases lay outside the gene matches. CDR3 DNA sequence: TGCGCCAGCAGCTCCACGCCGGGACAGGTCGACGAGCAGTACTTC. It translates to CASSSTPGQVDEQYF.

The chain combines TRBV4-3 with TRBJ2-7, with D unclear. There are 16 residues in the CDR3. Germline assignment: CDR1 LGHNA and CDR2 YSLEER. V lost 1 base and J 4 bases, leaving 17 bases between the germline ends. Here the CDR3 reads CASSQVRDSPPYEQYF. The CDR3 DNA is TGCGCCAGCAGCCAAGTGCGTGACTCACCACCTTACGAGCAGTACTTC.

In DNA form, the CDR3 reads TGTGCTAGTGGTTTGGTACAGGTTTGGGATGAGCAGTTCTTC. The encoded protein is CASGLVQVWDEQFF. The chain recombines TRBV12-5 with TRBJ2-1; D perhaps matches TRBD1 (5 bases). The CDR3 runs 14 residues. Germline V CDR1 and CDR2: LGHNT, FRNRAP. Trimming stripped 0 bases from V and 8 bases from J, with 11 bases between.

This clone has only a few counts. The chain recombines TRBV4-3 with TRBJ2-7; TRBD2 agrees at 7 bases. CDR1 LGHNA and CDR2 YSLEER come from the germline V gene. CDR3 size: 15 residues. V was pared by 3 bases and J by 2 bases, with 7 bases of the junction left unmatched. The CDR3, as DNA: TGCGCCAGCAGCCAGGGTACTAGCGCCGCCTACGAGCAGTACTTC. Its protein product is CASSQGTSAAYEQYF.

There are a few counts of this clone. The rearrangement uses TRBV2 and TRBJ2-2; the match to TRBD2 covers 7 bases. Germline V CDR1 and CDR2: SNHLY, FYNNEI. Trimming at V came to 6 bases and at J to 1 base, leaving 5 bases not matched to a gene. The CDR3 loop spans 15 amino acids. The CDR3 DNA is TGTGCCAGCAGGGGGAGGGGAGGGAACACCGGGGAGCTGTTTTTT. This codes for CASRGRGGNTGELFF.

This chain joins TRBV5-4 and TRBJ1-1; no definite D call. Between the trimmed V and J ends, which lost 7 bases and 5 bases, there was a span of 15 bases. Germline CDR1 SGHNT, CDR2 YYREEE (reference sequence). The CDR3 extends over 13 amino acids. The CDR3 region has the DNA TGTGCCAGCGGACTGGAGTGGGCAACTGAAGCTTTCTTT. Amino acids: CASGLEWATEAFF.

The chain recombines TRBV7-7 with TRBJ1-1; no definite D call. V shed 5 bases and J shed 1 base, with 8 bases lying between them. Germline CDR1 is SSHAT and CDR2 is FNYEAQ (reference sequence). There are 13 residues in the CDR3. CDR3 amino acids: CASSPRWNTEAFF. CDR3 nucleotides: TGTGCCAGCAGCCCCCGTTGGAACACTGAAGCTTTCTTT.

The chain carries TRBV5-8 and TRBJ1-5, with TRBD1 matching 10 bases. V lost 0 bases to trimming and J lost 0 bases; unmatched junction nucleotides: 6. CDR1 SGHTS and CDR2 YDEGEE come from the germline V gene. CDR3 length: 18 residues. This CDR3 reads CASSLGLTGGNSNQPQHF. The CDR3, as DNA: TGTGCCAGCAGCTTGGGCCTGACAGGGGGCAATAGCAATCAGCCCCAGCATTTT.

This clone has a handful of counts. The rearrangement joins TRBV2 to TRBJ1-4; TRBD1 aligns across 11 bases. V gave up 6 bases and J gave up 8 bases; unmatched junction bases: 5. CDR1 is SNHLY and CDR2 is FYNNEI in the germline V gene. The CDR3 length is 14 residues. CDR3 region: CASSSGTGGEKLFF. CDR3 sequence (DNA): TGTGCCAGCAGCTCCGGGACAGGGGGGGAAAAACTGTTTTTT.

The table lists this clone with a few counts. The chain employs TRBV15 and TRBJ2-7, with 9 bases matching TRBD1. The length of the CDR3 is 15 residues. Trimming removed 1 base from V and 4 bases from J; junction bases left unmatched: 5. Germline CDR1 LNHNV, CDR2 YYDKDF (reference sequence). The CDR3 reads CATSRGGQGGYEQYF. The CDR3 nucleotides are TGTGCCACCAGCAGAGGGGGACAGGGCGGGTACGAGCAGTACTTC.

A remark on this clone: The germline gene is not matched at one end of the junction; a read error may be the cause. This chain links TRBV29-1 with TRBJ2-4; the match to TRBD1 covers 7 bases. Germline loops: CDR1 SQVTM, CDR2 ANQGSEA. CDR3 size: 16 residues. The CDR3 loop reads CSAEDTDWDSKNIQYF. The DNA of the CDR3 is TGCAGCGCTGAAGATACCGACTGGGACAGCAAAAACATTCAGTACTTC.

This clone was detected only a few times. This sequence joins TRBV9 and TRBJ1-6; D perhaps matches TRBD1 (6 bases). The CDR3 runs 15 residues. Per germline, CDR1 SGDLS and CDR2 YYNGEE. V was shortened by 0 bases and J by 9 bases, with 13 bases between the two germline ends. CDR3 protein: CASSVEGGVGSPLHF. For the CDR3, the DNA is TGTGCCAGCAGCGTAGAGGGGGGGGTCGGTTCACCCCTCCACTTT.

The chain is built from TRBV15 and TRBJ1-6, with 9 bases lining up with TRBD1. Germline V gene data show CDR1 as LNHNV and CDR2 as YYDKDF (reference sequence). CDR3 length: 15 residues. The junction had 1 base not matched to a gene; V was cut back by 2 bases and J by 5 bases. For the CDR3, the DNA is TGTGCCACCAGCAGACGGACAGGGGATAATTCACCCCTCCACTTT. Protein: CATSRRTGDNSPLHF.

The J gene is TRBJ2-3, the V gene TRBV9; D is uncertain. Trimming took 4 bases from V and 2 from J, leaving 11 bases between them. Germline lookup yields CDR1 SGDLS and CDR2 YYNGEE. CDR3 length: 14 residues. The CDR3 is CASSPNAPTDTQYF. The CDR3 DNA follows: TGTGCCAGCAGCCCTAACGCCCCCACAGATACGCAGTATTTT.

J is TRBJ2-1 and V is TRBV4-3; unclear D gene. The length of the CDR3 is 13 residues. CDR1 and CDR2 (germline): LGHNA, YSLEER. Trimming stripped 0 bases from V and 6 bases from J, with 6 bases between. CDR3 bases: TGCGCCAGCAGCCAAGATAACTCCAATGAGCAGTTCTTC. Translated: CASSQDNSNEQFF.

Concerning this clone: The sample carries other DNA sequences with the same CDR3. This chain links TRBV18 with TRBJ2-5, with 11 positions matching TRBD2. V was pared by 3 bases and J by 1 base, with 4 bases of the junction left unmatched. The CDR3 contains 16 residues. Germline CDR1 KGHSH, CDR2 LQKENI. CDR3 coding DNA: TGTGCCAGCTCACCGGGCGGGACTAGCGGCCAAGAGACCCAGTACTTC. Protein product: CASSPGGTSGQETQYF.

This sequence joins TRBV2 and TRBJ1-2, with D unresolved. This CDR3 spans 14 amino acids. The germline gives CDR1 SNHLY, CDR2 FYNNEI. V lost 8 bases to trimming and J lost 4 bases, with 17 bases between them. CDR3 protein: CASGPGNRAYGYTF. The CDR3 DNA reads TGTGCCAGCGGGCCCGGGAACAGAGCCTATGGCTACACCTTC.

The chain couples TRBV11-2 to TRBJ2-1; the D gene is possibly TRBD1 (5 bases). There are 18 residues in the CDR3. The germline V gene encodes CDR1 SGHAT and CDR2 FQNNGV. V lost 1 base to trimming and J lost 0 bases, with 16 bases between them. The CDR3 region has the DNA TGTGCCAGCAGCTTAGGTGGGGCGGCTTCCTACTCCTACAATGAGCAGTTCTTC. It codes for CASSLGGAASYSYNEQFF.

This chain joins TRBV2 and TRBJ2-7; 9 nucleotides agree with TRBD1. The CDR3 runs 14 residues. The germline V gene encodes CDR1 SNHLY and CDR2 FYNNEI. Losses at the gene ends were 3 bases for V and 3 bases for J; bases not matched to a gene: 3. CDR3 sequence: CASSEGTGNYEQYF. CDR3 DNA sequence: TGTGCCAGCAGTGAGGGGACAGGGAACTACGAGCAGTACTTC.